Below are 16 T cell receptor beta chains sequenced from a single sample in a study of blood T cells in healthy people across ages. With a J-beta primer mix and a sample-barcoded 5' primer, a second PCR ran about 7 to 12 cycles. TCRdb independently ran MiXCR on the 5' RACE reads; one entry per CDR3 protein. The repertoire holds some 940,000 distinct CDR3 sequences, with under 35% as singletons. The same sample was also used in a study of T cells of mothers and their children.

The sample comprised blood. The receptors were sampled from a woman in her forties in good health.

This clonotype was found a few times. This chain connects TRBV5-1 to TRBJ2-5; D gene unclear. This CDR3 region has 15 residues. The V and J ends lost 0 bases and 0 bases respectively, with 9 bases between them. Germline V lookup: CDR1 SGHRS, CDR2 YFSETQ. CDR3 DNA sequence: TGCGCCAGCAGCTTGGGGACCTTGTACCAAGAGACCCAGTACTTC. This encodes CASSLGTLYQETQYF.

This clonotype has more than one count but fewer than ten. The rearrangement links TRBV28 to TRBJ2-7, with D uncertain. This CDR3 spans 15 amino acids. The germline V gene has CDR1 MDHEN and CDR2 SYDVKM. V was clipped by 3 bases and J by 0 bases, with 12 bases between them. CDR3 region: CASSFEHLSSYEQYF. The DNA for the CDR3 is TGTGCCAGCAGTTTCGAACACCTGAGCTCCTACGAGCAGTACTTC. Full variable domain (missing parts from reference TRBV28 and TRBJ2-7): DVKVTQSSRYLVKRTGEKVFLECVQDMDHENMFWYRQDPGLGLRLIYFSYDVKMKEKGDIPEGYSVSREKKERFSLILESASTNQTSMYLCASSFEHLSSYEQYFGPGTRLTVT.

This clonotype was recorded many times. V and J are TRBV11-2 and TRBJ2-2; 10 nucleotides align to TRBD1. Germline CDR1 reads SGHAT; CDR2 reads FQNNGV. The CDR3 totals 19 residues. J gave up 6 bases and V 5 bases, and 18 bases lay outside the gene matches. The CDR3 is CASSRSRLRSGQGSGELFF. The CDR3 region has the DNA TGTGCCAGCAGCCGTTCCCGGCTCCGTTCGGGACAGGGGTCCGGGGAGCTGTTTTTT.

This clonotype showed up just a few times. The rearrangement uses TRBV4-1 and TRBJ1-2; unclear D gene. V lost 4 bases, J lost 6 bases, and 15 bases lay in between. The CDR3 totals 14 residues. Germline V lookup: CDR1 MGHRA, CDR2 YSYEKL. The CDR3 loop is CASSLAPQSDGYTF. The DNA for the CDR3 is TGCGCCAGCAGCCTAGCTCCCCAAAGCGATGGCTACACCTTC.

The chain is built from TRBV7-9 and TRBJ1-5; 7 nucleotides match TRBD1. The length of the CDR3 is 15 residues. V dropped 5 bases and J dropped 3; count of bases not matched to a gene: 7. Germline CDR1 SEHNR, CDR2 FQNEAQ (reference sequence). CDR3 in amino acids: CASSATGTVNQPQHF. The CDR3 region has the DNA TGTGCCAGCAGCGCAACCGGGACAGTCAATCAGCCCCAGCATTTT. The entire variable domain, with the rest obtained from reference TRBV7-9 and TRBJ1-5, is as follows: DTGVSQNPRHKITKRGQNVTFRCDPISEHNRLYWYRQTLGQGPEFLTYFQNEAQLEKSRLLSDRFSAERPKGSFSTLEIQRTEQGDSAMYLCASSATGTVNQPQHFGDGTRLSIL.

This clonotype was seen at least ten times. V usage is TRBV12-3 or TRBV12-4 and J usage is TRBJ1-2; TRBD1 is a possible D gene (6 bases). The CDR3 contains 13 residues. Trimming stripped 5 bases from V and 1 base from J, with 8 bases between. The CDR3 bases are TGTGCCAGCAGTGGACAGTATAACTATGGCTACACCTTC. Its translation: CASSGQYNYGYTF.

The V call is TRBV20-1, the J call TRBJ2-5, with 9 positions matching TRBD2. Unmatched junction bases numbered 9, after V lost 6 bases and J lost 1 base. CDR3 length: 15 residues. From germline, CDR1 is DFQATT and CDR2 SNEGSKA (reference sequence). Here the CDR3 reads CSAQWGSGSQETQYF. The CDR3 coding sequence is TGCAGTGCCCAATGGGGTAGCGGGAGCCAAGAGACCCAGTACTTC.

This clonotype was counted a few times. The CDR3 nucleotides are TGCAGTGCTAGCTCTGAGTCGCGGGGGATTGCCTACGAGCAGTACTTC. Its protein is CSASSESRGIAYEQYF. The V and J genes are TRBV20-1 and TRBJ2-7, with 7 bases fitting TRBD2. The CDR3 consists of 16 residues. J was trimmed by 2 bases and V by 3 bases; bases with no gene match: 13. From germline, CDR1 is DFQATT and CDR2 SNEGSKA (reference sequence).

This clonotype was found a few times. This rearrangement joins TRBV7-2 to TRBJ2-1; 8 bases fit TRBD2. In germline, CDR1 is SGHTA, CDR2 FQGNSA. V shed 2 bases and J 2 bases; nucleotides not matched to a gene: 8. CDR3 length: 17 residues. For the CDR3, the DNA is TGTGCCAGCAGCTTATCGGGAACGGGACTAGCCTACAATGAGCAGTTCTTC. It codes for CASSLSGTGLAYNEQFF. Full variable domain (remainder filled in from reference TRBV7-2 and TRBJ2-1): GAGVSQSPSNKVTEKGKDVELRCDPISGHTALYWYRQSLGQGLEFLIYFQGNSAPDKSGLPSDRFSAERTGGSVSTLTIQRTQQEDSAVYLCASSLSGTGLAYNEQFFGPGTRLTVL.

This clonotype turned up a few times. One end of the junction is discordant with germline, which a read error may explain. The chain has TRBV27 and TRBJ1-1; D not certain. Per the germline V gene, CDR1 is MNHEY and CDR2 is SMNVEV (reference sequence). The CDR3 spans 13 residues. CDR3 loop: CAGSSRPATEAFF. CDR3 bases: TGTGCCGGCAGTTCACGACCTGCAACTGAAGCTTTCTTT.

This clonotype was seen only a few times. At one of its ends the junction is not consistent with the germline gene, which may arise from a read error. The V gene is TRBV7-3, the J gene TRBJ2-7, with D perhaps TRBD1 or TRBD2 (6 bases each). The CDR3 has 15 amino acids. The germline V gene has CDR1 SGHTA and CDR2 FQGTGA. Here the CDR3 DNA reads TGTGCCAGCGGCTTGACCGGAGGGGGTTCCTACGAGCAGTACTTC. It translates to CASGLTGGGSYEQYF.

This clonotype was seen ten or more times. CDR3 in amino acids: CAIRGATFQETQYF. The CDR3 DNA sequence: TGTGCCATCAGAGGAGCGACATTCCAAGAGACCCAGTACTTC. This chain joins TRBV10-3 and TRBJ2-5; D is unresolved. This CDR3 has 14 residues. Trimming removed 6 bases from V and 1 base from J, with 12 bases in between. The germline V gene encodes CDR1 ENHRY and CDR2 SYGVKD.

Comment on this clonotype: One end of the junction does not line up with germline, which may come from a read error. This chain uses TRBV7-2 with TRBJ1-1; a possible D gene is TRBD1 (5 bases). Germline V CDR1 and CDR2: SGHTA, FQGNSA. The CDR3 has 14 amino acids. CDR3 DNA: TGTGCCAGCAGCTTAGTGACAGCGAGCACTGAAACTTTCTTT. It yields the protein CASSLVTASTETFF.

The chain links TRBV6-6 to TRBJ1-5; D is ambiguous. From germline, CDR1 is MNHNY and CDR2 SVGAGI (reference sequence). V gave up 2 bases and J gave up 2 bases, with 10 bases separating them. The CDR3 extends over 15 amino acids. CDR3 coding DNA: TGTGCCAGCAGTTACATTGGGGTGGGCAATCAGCCCCAGCATTTT. Translation: CASSYIGVGNQPQHF.

This clonotype was seen repeatedly, ten times or more. This chain uses TRBV3-1 with TRBJ2-2; TRBD1 matches 9 bases. V shed 3 bases and J 4 bases; nucleotides not matched to a gene: 6. There are 16 residues in the CDR3. Germline values: CDR1 LGHDT, CDR2 YNNKEL (reference sequence). The CDR3 protein is CASSHGTGPTTGELFF. CDR3 nucleotides: TGTGCCAGCAGCCACGGGACAGGGCCGACCACCGGGGAGCTGTTTTTT.

J is TRBJ2-1 and V is TRBV11-2; the match to TRBD2 covers 11 bases. The ends lost 4 bases at V and 7 bases at J; junction bases unmatched: 9. The CDR3 has 16 residues. Germline V gives CDR1 SGHAT, CDR2 FQNNGV. The CDR3 DNA reads as TGTGCCAGCAGCTCCTCCCTAGCGGGGGGCGAGAATGAGCAGTTCTTC. Residues: CASSSSLAGGENEQFF.